Each of the 3 T cell receptor beta chains below was sequenced from the same sample in a study of shared clonotypes between healthy human individuals. Using immunoSEQ multiplex PCR, the repertoire was profiled, and TCRdb retains in-frame clones only, with some absent. The sample yields about 2 million clones, approximately 95% seen once. As defined, naive CD8 cells were CD45RO-negative and positively selected for CCR7, with terminally differentiated effector memory CD45RA+ cells excluded. Sequencing used naive CD8+ T cells sorted from blood. These receptors were obtained from a young man in good health.

The V call is TRBV28, the J call TRBJ2-7; either TRBD1 or TRBD2 may fit D (6 bases each). The CDR3 spans 18 residues. V lost 4 bases to trimming and J lost 2 bases, with 24 bases between them. Germline V gene sequence: CDR1 MDHEN, CDR2 SYDVKM. This chain's CDR3 is CASSSSLMRDTYAYEQYF. CDR3 DNA: TGTGCCAGCAGTTCTTCACTTATGCGGGACACCTACGCCTACGAGCAGTACTTC.

The chain has TRBV29-1 and TRBJ2-7; 13 bases agree with TRBD2. The CDR3 runs to 15 residues. J gave up 0 bases and V 5 bases, and 4 bases lay outside the gene matches. CDR1 and CDR2 from the germline V gene are SQVTM and ANQGSEA. This CDR3 is CSVRTSGGYSYEQYF. As DNA, the CDR3 is TGCAGCGTTCGGACTAGCGGGGGTTACTCCTACGAGCAGTACTTC.

The V call is TRBV11-2, the J call TRBJ2-7; no reliable D call. V dropped 0 bases and J dropped 5 bases, with 11 bases sitting between them. This CDR3 contains 14 residues. Germline lookup yields CDR1 SGHAT and CDR2 FQNNGV. The CDR3 nucleotides are TGTGCCAGCAGCTTAGATCCCCTCGCCCACGAGCAGTACTTC. This sequence encodes CASSLDPLAHEQYF.